This TCR beta chain was captured in a study of blood T cell repertoires in COVID-19. Study in general: Collection of acute and convalescent COVID-19 samples took place in the United States, Italy and Spain. T cells, B-cell-depleted T cells, or PBMCs provided the cDNA or gDNA that served as material.

This clone was counted only a few times. In the original analysis: The authors estimated nucleated cell counts from reference gene primer amplification. Here immunoSEQ multiplex PCR was the method, and the copy in TCRdb shows in-frame clones only, minus some. V, J and clone size are those of that table, while D and trimming were read from the DNA. The data contain 69,000 or so clones, approximately 80% of them singletons. This CDR3 has 15 residues. V was clipped by 8 bases and J by 4 bases; unmatched bases: 9. The germline gives CDR1 LNHDA, CDR2 SQIVND (reference sequence). The clonotype originates from a woman older than 75 with active or convalescent COVID-19. The sequenced sample was peripheral blood. The chain joins TRBV19 to TRBJ2-1; TRBD2 agrees at 9 bases. The CDR3: CASRLSGGTYNEQFF. As DNA, the CDR3 is TGTGCCAGTCGGTTAAGCGGGGGGACTTACAATGAGCAGTTCTTC.